This TCR beta chain was found in a study of vaccination and CD4 T cells after COVID-19. The assay that was used to sequence DNA from cultured CD4+ T cells was the Oncomine TCR Beta short-read assay. TCRdb itself ran the PCR reads through MiXCR, one entry per CDR3 protein. The table shows 15,000 to 20,000 distinct CDR3 sequences, with 45% to 50% occurring only once. Treatment defined: roughly 10-day PBMC culture with coronavirus spike peptide pools or control peptides (ViraFEST assay). Fresh IL-2 medium replaced half the culture medium on days 3 and 7. This clonotype came up a few times. Antigen specificity is unknown. Germline V gene lookup returns CDR1 MNHEY and CDR2 SVGAGI. The CDR3 runs 17 residues. V gave up 0 bases and J gave up 3 bases, with 12 bases separating them.

This clonotype was sampled from a human donor who had recovered from COVID-19. Sequenced input: CD4+ T cells from blood, cultured in vitro. The V and J genes are TRBV6-5 and TRBJ1-6; TRBD1 is a possible D gene (5 bases). The CDR3 sequence: CASSYSGGVGYNSPLHF. CDR3 DNA: TGTGCCAGCAGTTACTCGGGAGGGGTGGGCTATAATTCACCCCTCCACTTT.